The sequence of this TCR beta chain was determined in a study of blood T cell repertoires in COVID-19. The CDR3 has 16 residues. V dropped 4 bases and J dropped 3; count of bases not matched to a gene: 11. Germline V gene sequence: CDR1 SGHTA, CDR2 FQGNSA. Original data processing: Counts of nucleated cells, estimated from reference gene primer amplification, were obtained. Measured with immunoSEQ multiplex PCR; TCRdb has only the in-frame clones, and not every one. The D gene and trimming were derived from the DNA, and the V and J assignments and clone size from that table. Of tens of thousands of clones in the sample, around 90% were seen once.

V is TRBV7-2 and J is TRBJ1-1; 7 bases agree with TRBD1. This clonotype was sampled from a human donor in a cohort sampled during active COVID-19. The sample taken for sequencing was peripheral blood. CDR3 DNA sequence: TGTGCCAGCAGCTCAGGAACGGGACAGCCGTACACTGAAGCTTTCTTT. Its protein product is CASSSGTGQPYTEAFF.